The clone carrying this T cell receptor beta chain was counted only a few times. Trimming left V 6 bases short and J 5 bases short, with 16 bases between. CDR1 and CDR2 from the germline V gene are SQVTM and ANQGSEA. This CDR3 has 13 residues. This sample was taken from a study of beta chain features in type 1 diabetes. Expressed TCRB transcripts were sequenced because the entire RNA isolate underwent reverse transcription. Sequencing of naive, central memory and regulatory T cell samples gave an average of roughly 3.5 million reads. Sequencing used immunoSEQ multiplex PCR; TCRdb keeps in-frame clones, though not all of them. Counted here are some 180,000 clones, more than 10% occurring once; the ten biggest clones make up 0.62%.

The sequence was obtained from a woman younger than 30 in good health. The rearrangement links TRBV29-1 to TRBJ1-1; TRBD1 is a possible D gene (5 bases). Sample: central memory CD4+ T cells from blood. This CDR3 reads CSVKIGGGTEAFF. In DNA form, the CDR3 reads TGCAGCGTGAAGATTGGGGGGGGGACTGAAGCTTTCTTT.